What follows are 18 T cell receptor beta chains derived from one specimen sequenced in a study of control samples from healthy donors and cancer patients. Generated by immunoSEQ multiplex PCR, the TCRdb table keeps only in-frame clones and is missing some. The data hold some 74,000 clones, with 83% observed a single time. The source material was blood. The receptors derive from a man between 60 and 75 years old in good health.

This clone was recorded once. This rearrangement joins TRBV29-1 to TRBJ2-7; TRBD1 aligns across 7 bases. V lost 7 bases to trimming and J lost 1 base; unmatched junction nucleotides: 10. The CDR3 loop spans 14 amino acids. The V gene's germline CDR1 is SQVTM and CDR2 ANQGSEA. This CDR3 reads CSAAPQQGSYEQYF. CDR3 in DNA: TGCAGCGCCGCCCCTCAACAGGGGTCCTACGAGCAGTACTTC.

CDR3 protein: CAIGRPGQGSSEAFF. The CDR3 DNA is TGTGCCATCGGGCGACCGGGACAGGGATCAAGTGAAGCTTTCTTT. The chain couples TRBV10-3 to TRBJ1-1; 9 positions agree with TRBD1. The CDR3 loop spans 15 amino acids. V lost 8 bases and J lost 7; bases outside the gene matches: 14. CDR1 is ENHRY and CDR2 is SYGVKD in the germline V gene.

The V call is TRBV5-1, the J call TRBJ1-1; unclear D gene. CDR3 length: 14 amino acids. In germline, CDR1 is SGHRS, CDR2 YFSETQ. The ends were cut back, 4 bases at V and 2 bases at J, with 12 bases in the middle. The CDR3 region has the DNA TGCGCCAGCAGCACCGAGACGGATAACACTGAAGCTTTCTTT. It specifies CASSTETDNTEAFF.

The rearrangement uses TRBV3-1 (or the pseudogene TRBV3-2) and TRBJ2-3, with D uncertain. Trimming cost V 0 bases and J 1 base, with 8 bases left between them. Germline CDR1 LGHDT, CDR2 YNNKEL (reference sequence). The CDR3 is 15 residues long. In DNA, the CDR3 is TGTGCCAGCAGCCAAGATATATCCCGCACAGATACGCAGTATTTT. Translated: CASSQDISRTDTQYF.

This chain's CDR3 is CASSYSGIVGFF. The CDR3 DNA reads TGTGCCAGCAGTTACTCGGGGATTGTGGGGTTCTTC. V gene TRBV6-2 or TRBV6-3 combines with J gene TRBJ2-1; D uncertain. V was cut by 0 bases and J by 15 bases, with 12 bases left in between. The length of the CDR3 is 12 residues. Germline assignment: CDR1 MNHEY and CDR2 SVGEGT.

The chain has TRBV7-2 and TRBJ2-1, with D uncertain. This CDR3 is 13 amino acids long. The V end lost 7 bases, the J end lost 6 bases, and 13 bases lay between the germline ends. Germline V CDR1 and CDR2: SGHTA, FQGNSA. The CDR3, as DNA: TGTGCCAGCACCCCCGGCGCGCCCAATGAGCAGTTCTTC. This translates into CASTPGAPNEQFF.

This chain uses TRBV6-6 with TRBJ1-1, with D possibly matching TRBD1 (6 bases). V was shortened by 6 bases and J by 4 bases, with 18 bases between the two germline ends. The germline V gene has CDR1 MNHNY and CDR2 SVGAGI (reference sequence). The CDR3 length is 15 residues. CDR3 coding DNA: TGTGCCAGCAGCTATAAAAGAAAGGGGGGCACTGAAGCTTTCTTT. Its protein product is CASSYKRKGGTEAFF.

The chain joins TRBV11-2 to TRBJ2-5; D uncertain. This CDR3 has 15 amino acids. The germline gives CDR1 SGHAT, CDR2 FQNNGV. Trimming pared 4 bases from V and 0 bases from J, leaving 12 bases between. DNA for the CDR3: TGTGCCAGCAGCTCCCCCCAGACCCACCAAGAGACCCAGTACTTC. Its translation: CASSSPQTHQETQYF.

This clone was found a few times. V and J are TRBV6-5 and TRBJ2-2, with D tentatively TRBD1 (6 bases). Trimming shortened V by 4 bases and J by 6 bases, and 18 bases separated the two germline ends. CDR1 and CDR2 (germline): MNHEY, SVGAGI. The CDR3 contains 16 residues. The CDR3 DNA reads as TGTGCCAGCAGTTCCCGGGACACCATTGCATCCGGGGAGCTGTTTTTT. It codes for CASSSRDTIASGELFF.

The rearrangement joins TRBV30 to TRBJ1-1, with D uncertain. V lost 0 bases and J 4 bases, leaving 9 bases between the germline ends. The CDR3 is 13 amino acids. Germline V CDR1 and CDR2: GTSNPN, SVGIG (reference sequence). CDR3 coding DNA: TGTGCCTGGAGTGTACCCGGGTTCACTGAAGCTTTCTTT. Translating gives CAWSVPGFTEAFF.

This chain joins TRBV10-3 and TRBJ1-2; the D is unclear. Trimming cost V 5 bases and J 5 bases, with 9 bases left between them. Germline-derived CDR1 and CDR2 are ENHRY and SYGVKD. CDR3 size: 12 residues. CDR3 protein: CAISPTEYGYTF. Here the CDR3 DNA reads TGTGCCATCAGTCCGACTGAGTATGGCTACACCTTC.

About this clone: The junction and the germline gene differ at one end; a read error may be behind it. J is TRBJ1-5 and V is TRBV28, with 10 bases identical to TRBD1. The CDR3 extends over 14 amino acids. CDR1 is MDHEN, CDR2 SYDVKM, per germline. The CDR3 loop is CASSNQRSGTGAFF. DNA of the CDR3: TGTGCCAGCAGTAACCAAAGGTCCGGGACAGGGGCCTTCTTT.

This clone was detected only once. The chain couples TRBV5-1 to TRBJ2-1; no clear D. Trimming cost V 4 bases and J 9 bases, with 20 bases left between them. The length of the CDR3 is 15 residues. Germline values: CDR1 SGHRS, CDR2 YFSETQ. The CDR3 protein is CASSQRPPSFVEQFF. CDR3 in DNA: TGCGCCAGCAGCCAGAGACCCCCCTCGTTTGTTGAGCAGTTCTTC.

The chain employs TRBV6-6 and TRBJ1-2; 9 bases are a match to TRBD1. Germline CDR1 is MNHNY and CDR2 is SVGAGI (reference sequence). Trimming cost V 2 bases and J 4 bases; bases outside gene matches: 5. CDR3 size: 15 residues. CDR3 in DNA: TGTGCCAGCAGTTACCCAGGGACAGGGATCTATGGCTACACCTTC. Translated, it gives CASSYPGTGIYGYTF.

This chain links TRBV27 with TRBJ1-5; D might be TRBD1 (5 bases). V shed 3 bases and J shed 5 bases, with 8 bases lying between them. Germline V gene sequence: CDR1 MNHEY, CDR2 SMNVEV (reference sequence). This CDR3 has 13 amino acids. DNA for the CDR3: TGTGCCAGCAGTTTGGACAAGCATCAGCCCCAGCATTTT. Translation: CASSLDKHQPQHF.

The chain combines TRBV6-2 or TRBV6-3 with TRBJ1-5; possibly TRBD1 for D (5 bases). Germline assignment: CDR1 MNHEY and CDR2 SVGEGT. V lost 2 bases, J lost 1 base, and 9 bases lay in between. The CDR3 length is 15 residues. In DNA, the CDR3 is TGTGCCAGCAGTTACGGGACCACGAGCAATCAGCCCCAGCATTTT. Translating it yields CASSYGTTSNQPQHF.

V is TRBV2 and J is TRBJ2-4; D is unresolved. The length of the CDR3 is 15 residues. Germline V gene sequence: CDR1 SNHLY, CDR2 FYNNEI. Trimming took off 4 bases at V and 0 bases at J, with 10 bases between the two ends. CDR3 coding DNA: TGTGCCAGCAGTGTCAGAGAACTAGCCAAAAACATTCAGTACTTC. Its protein product is CASSVRELAKNIQYF.

V gene TRBV19 combines with J gene TRBJ2-1, with 8 nucleotides matching TRBD2. V dropped 3 bases and J dropped 7; count of bases not matched to a gene: 8. This CDR3 is 15 amino acids long. Germline-derived CDR1 and CDR2 are LNHDA and SQIVND (reference sequence). The CDR3 loop reads CASSIRLAGGNEQFF. The CDR3 nucleotides read TGTGCCAGTAGTATTCGCCTAGCGGGCGGGAATGAGCAGTTCTTC.